A selection of T cell receptor beta chains follows, all from one sample in a study of CD8 T cells in Susac syndrome. One entry per CDR3 protein results from TCRdb running MiXCR on the immunoSEQ multiplex PCR reads. Among some 57,000 distinct CDR3 sequences, approximately 94% were seen once, and the ten largest hold 0.2%. Input material: CD8+ T cells from PBMCs. The receptors derive from a human donor in good health. Each CDR3 is given with its conserved first and last residue. The order of the fields is J gene, V gene, clone size, D gene, CDR3 protein, CDR3 DNA. The D gene is left open where the match is weak. Clone size, where shown, is once, few, many, or a class for clones that have expanded.

>TRBJ1-1|TRBV6-6|.|TRBD1
CASSTTGAGTEAFF
TGTGCCAGCAGCACGACAGGGGCGGGCACTGAAGCTTTCTTT
>TRBJ2-2|TRBV12-3/TRBV12-4|.|.
CADASTGDFTGELFF
TGTGCCGACGCTTCCACAGGGGACTTCACCGGGGAGCTGTTTTTT
>TRBJ2-1|TRBV29-1|.|.
CSVEGTSSYNEQFF
TGCAGCGTTGAAGGTACCAGCTCCTACAATGAGCAGTTCTTC
>TRBJ2-2|TRBV5-5|.|TRBD1
CASSLAGQGYSNTGELFF
TGTGCCAGCAGCTTGGCCGGACAGGGATATTCGAACACCGGGGAGCTGTTTTTT
>TRBJ2-5|TRBV21-1|.|.
CASSKSEQETQYF
TGTGCCAGCAGCAAATCCGAGCAAGAGACCCAGTACTTC
>TRBJ2-1|TRBV29-1|.|TRBD2
CSVGGRGLAGGHYNEQFF
TGCAGCGTTGGGGGCAGGGGCCTAGCGGGGGGCCACTACAATGAGCAGTTCTTC
>TRBJ1-1|TRBV4-1|.|.
CASSSDRNTEAFF
TGCGCCAGCAGTAGCGACAGGAACACTGAAGCTTTCTTT
>TRBJ2-7|TRBV9|.|TRBD1
CASSVGQGANEQYF
TGTGCCAGCAGCGTAGGACAGGGGGCCAACGAGCAGTACTTC
>TRBJ1-5|TRBV12-3/TRBV12-4|once|TRBD1
CASSYRGIEPQHF
TGTGCCAGCAGTTACAGGGGAATTGAGCCCCAGCATTTT
>TRBJ2-2|TRBV19|.|TRBD1
CASSPTGGLDGTGELFF
TGTGCCAGTAGTCCGACAGGGGGGTTAGACGGGACCGGGGAGCTGTTTTTT